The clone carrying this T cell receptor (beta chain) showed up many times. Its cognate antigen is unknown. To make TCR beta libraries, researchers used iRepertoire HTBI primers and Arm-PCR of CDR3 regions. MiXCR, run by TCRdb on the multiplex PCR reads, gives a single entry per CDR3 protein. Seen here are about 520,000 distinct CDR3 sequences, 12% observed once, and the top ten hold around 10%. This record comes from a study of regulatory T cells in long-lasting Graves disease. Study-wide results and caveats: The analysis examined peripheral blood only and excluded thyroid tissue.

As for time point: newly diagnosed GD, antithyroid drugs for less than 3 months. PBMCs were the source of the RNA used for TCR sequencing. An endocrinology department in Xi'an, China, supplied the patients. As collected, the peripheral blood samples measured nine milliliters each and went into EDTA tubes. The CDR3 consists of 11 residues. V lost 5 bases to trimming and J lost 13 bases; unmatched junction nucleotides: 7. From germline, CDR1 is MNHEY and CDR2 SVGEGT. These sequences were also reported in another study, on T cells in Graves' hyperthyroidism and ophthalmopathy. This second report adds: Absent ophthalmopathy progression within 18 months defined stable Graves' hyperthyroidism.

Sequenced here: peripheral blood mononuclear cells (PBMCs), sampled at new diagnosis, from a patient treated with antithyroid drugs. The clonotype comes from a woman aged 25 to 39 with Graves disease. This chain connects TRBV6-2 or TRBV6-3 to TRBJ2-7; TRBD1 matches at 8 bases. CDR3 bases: TGTGCCAGCAGTACATGGGACAGGCCCTACTTC. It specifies CASSTWDRPYF.